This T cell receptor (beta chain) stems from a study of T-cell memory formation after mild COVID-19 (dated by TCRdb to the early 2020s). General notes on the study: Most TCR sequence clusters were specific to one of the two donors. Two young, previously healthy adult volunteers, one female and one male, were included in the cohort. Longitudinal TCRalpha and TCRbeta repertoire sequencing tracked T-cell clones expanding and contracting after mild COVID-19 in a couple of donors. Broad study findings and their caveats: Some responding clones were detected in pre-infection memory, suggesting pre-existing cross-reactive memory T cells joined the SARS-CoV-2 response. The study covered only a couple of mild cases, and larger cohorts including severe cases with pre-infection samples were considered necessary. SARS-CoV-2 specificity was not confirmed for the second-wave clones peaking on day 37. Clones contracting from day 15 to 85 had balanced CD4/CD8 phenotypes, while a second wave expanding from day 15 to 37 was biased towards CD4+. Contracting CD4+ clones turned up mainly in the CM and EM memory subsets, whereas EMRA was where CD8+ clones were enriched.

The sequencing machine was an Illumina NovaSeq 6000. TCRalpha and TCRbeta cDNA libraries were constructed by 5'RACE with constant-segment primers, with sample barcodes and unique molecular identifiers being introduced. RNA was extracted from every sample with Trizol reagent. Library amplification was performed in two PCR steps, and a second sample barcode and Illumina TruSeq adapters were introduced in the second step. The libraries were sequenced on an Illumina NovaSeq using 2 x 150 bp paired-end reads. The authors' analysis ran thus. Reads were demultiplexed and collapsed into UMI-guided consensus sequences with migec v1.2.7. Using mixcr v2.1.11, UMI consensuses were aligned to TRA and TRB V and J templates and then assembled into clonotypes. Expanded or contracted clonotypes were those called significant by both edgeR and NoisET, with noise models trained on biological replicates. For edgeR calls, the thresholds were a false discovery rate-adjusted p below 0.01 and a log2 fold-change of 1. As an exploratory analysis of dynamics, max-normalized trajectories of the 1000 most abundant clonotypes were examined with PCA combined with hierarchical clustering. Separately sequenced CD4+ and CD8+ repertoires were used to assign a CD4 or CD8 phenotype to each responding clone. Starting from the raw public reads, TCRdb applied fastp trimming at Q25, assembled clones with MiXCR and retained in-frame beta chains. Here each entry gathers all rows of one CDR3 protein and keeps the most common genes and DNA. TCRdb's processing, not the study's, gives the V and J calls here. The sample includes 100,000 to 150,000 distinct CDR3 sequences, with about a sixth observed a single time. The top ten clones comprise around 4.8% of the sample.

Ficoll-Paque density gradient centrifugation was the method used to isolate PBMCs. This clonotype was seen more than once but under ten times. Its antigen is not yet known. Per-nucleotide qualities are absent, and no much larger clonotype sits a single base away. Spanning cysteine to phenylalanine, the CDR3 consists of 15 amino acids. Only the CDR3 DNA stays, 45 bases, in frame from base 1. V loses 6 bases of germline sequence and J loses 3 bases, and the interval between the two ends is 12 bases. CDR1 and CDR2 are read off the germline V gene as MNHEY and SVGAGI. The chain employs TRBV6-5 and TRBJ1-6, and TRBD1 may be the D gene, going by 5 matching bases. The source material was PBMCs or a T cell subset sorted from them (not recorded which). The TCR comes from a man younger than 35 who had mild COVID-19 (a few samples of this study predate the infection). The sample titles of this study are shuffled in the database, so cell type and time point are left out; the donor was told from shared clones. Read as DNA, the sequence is TGTGCCAGCAGAGTACAGGCCGACTATAATTCACCCCTCCACTTT. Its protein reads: CASRVQADYNSPLHF.